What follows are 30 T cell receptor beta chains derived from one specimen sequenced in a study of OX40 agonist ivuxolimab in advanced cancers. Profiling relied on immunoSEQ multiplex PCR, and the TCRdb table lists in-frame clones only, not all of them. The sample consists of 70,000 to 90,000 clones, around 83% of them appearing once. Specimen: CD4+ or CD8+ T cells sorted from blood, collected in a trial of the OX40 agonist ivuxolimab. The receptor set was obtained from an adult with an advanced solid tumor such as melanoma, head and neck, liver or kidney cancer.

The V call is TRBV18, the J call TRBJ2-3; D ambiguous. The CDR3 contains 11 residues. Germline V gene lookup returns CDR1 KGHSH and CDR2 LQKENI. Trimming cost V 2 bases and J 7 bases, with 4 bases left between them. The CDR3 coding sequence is TGTGCCAGCTCACCAGAGAATACGCAGTATTTT. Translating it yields CASSPENTQYF.

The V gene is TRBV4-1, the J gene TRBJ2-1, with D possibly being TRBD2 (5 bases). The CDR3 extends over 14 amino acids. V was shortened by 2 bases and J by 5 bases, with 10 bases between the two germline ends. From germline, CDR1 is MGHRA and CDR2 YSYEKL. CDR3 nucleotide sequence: TGCGCCAGCAGCCAACGAGGGTTAAACAATGAGCAGTTCTTC. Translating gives CASSQRGLNNEQFF.

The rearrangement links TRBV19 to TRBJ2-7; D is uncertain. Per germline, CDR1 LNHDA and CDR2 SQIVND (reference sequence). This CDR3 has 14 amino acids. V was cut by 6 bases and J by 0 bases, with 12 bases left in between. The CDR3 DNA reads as TGTGCCAGTAGAGATGACCGACCCTCCTACGAGCAGTACTTC. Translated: CASRDDRPSYEQYF.

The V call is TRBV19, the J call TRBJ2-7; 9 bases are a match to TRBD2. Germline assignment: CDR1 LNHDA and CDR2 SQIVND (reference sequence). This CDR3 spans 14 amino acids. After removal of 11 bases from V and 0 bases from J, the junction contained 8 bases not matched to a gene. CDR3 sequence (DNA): TGTGCCGCGGGGTCTAGCGGGAACTCCTACGAGCAGTACTTC. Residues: CAAGSSGNSYEQYF.

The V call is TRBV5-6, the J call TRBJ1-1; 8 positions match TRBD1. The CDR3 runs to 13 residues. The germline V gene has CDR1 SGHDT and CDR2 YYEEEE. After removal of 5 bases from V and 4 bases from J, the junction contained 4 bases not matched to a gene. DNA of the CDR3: TGTGCCAGCAGTAACACAGGGGGCACTGAAGCTTTCTTT. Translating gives CASSNTGGTEAFF.

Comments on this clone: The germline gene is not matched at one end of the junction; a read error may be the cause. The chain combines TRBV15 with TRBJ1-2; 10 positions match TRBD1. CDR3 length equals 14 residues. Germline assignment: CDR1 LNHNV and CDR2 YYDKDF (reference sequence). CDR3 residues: CATNRQGAQYGYTF. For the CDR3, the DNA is TGTGCCACCAACAGACAGGGGGCGCAGTATGGCTACACCTTC.

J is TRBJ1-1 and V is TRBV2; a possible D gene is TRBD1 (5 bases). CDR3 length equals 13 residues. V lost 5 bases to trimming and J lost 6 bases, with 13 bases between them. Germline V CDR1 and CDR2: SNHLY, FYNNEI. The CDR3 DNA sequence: TGTGCCAGCAGTTATACAGGCGAGGCTGAAGCTTTCTTT. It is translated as CASSYTGEAEAFF.

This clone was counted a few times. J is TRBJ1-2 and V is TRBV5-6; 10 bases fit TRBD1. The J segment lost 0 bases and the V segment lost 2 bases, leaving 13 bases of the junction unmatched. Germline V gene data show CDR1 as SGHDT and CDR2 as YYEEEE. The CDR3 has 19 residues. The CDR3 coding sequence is TGTGCCAGCAGCTTAGTGACAGGGGGCCGTGGTTTGGCTAACTATGGCTACACCTTC. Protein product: CASSLVTGGRGLANYGYTF.

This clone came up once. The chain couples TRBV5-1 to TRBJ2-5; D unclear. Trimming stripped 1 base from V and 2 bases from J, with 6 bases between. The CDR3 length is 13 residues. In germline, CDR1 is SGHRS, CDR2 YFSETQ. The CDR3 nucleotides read TGCGCCAGCAGCTTGCTGATACAAGAGACCCAGTACTTC. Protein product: CASSLLIQETQYF. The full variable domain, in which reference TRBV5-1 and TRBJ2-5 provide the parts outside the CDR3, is KAGVTQTPRYLIKTRGQQVTLSCSPISGHRSVSWYQQTPGQGLQFLFEYFSETQRNKGNFPGRFSGRQFSNSRSEMNVSTLELGDSALYLCASSLLIQETQYFGPGTRLLVL.

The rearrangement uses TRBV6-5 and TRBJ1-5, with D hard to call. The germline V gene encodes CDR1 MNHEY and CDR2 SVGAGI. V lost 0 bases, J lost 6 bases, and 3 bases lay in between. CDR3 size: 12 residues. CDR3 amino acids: CASSYSSQPQHF. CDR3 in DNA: TGTGCCAGCAGTTACTCGAGTCAGCCCCAGCATTTT.

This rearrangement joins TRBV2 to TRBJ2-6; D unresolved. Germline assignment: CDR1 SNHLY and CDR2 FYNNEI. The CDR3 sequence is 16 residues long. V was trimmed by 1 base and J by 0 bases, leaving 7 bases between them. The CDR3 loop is CASSEVRNSGANVLTF. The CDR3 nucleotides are TGTGCCAGCAGTGAAGTGCGGAACTCTGGGGCCAACGTCCTGACTTTC.

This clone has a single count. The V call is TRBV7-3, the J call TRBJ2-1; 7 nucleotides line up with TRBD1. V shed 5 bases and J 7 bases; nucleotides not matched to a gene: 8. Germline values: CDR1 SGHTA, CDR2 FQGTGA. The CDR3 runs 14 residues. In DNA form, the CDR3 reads TGTGCCAGCAGCCCGGGACAGAATTATAATGAGCAGTTCTTC. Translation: CASSPGQNYNEQFF.

This CDR3 is CASSLRQEKLFF. In DNA form, the CDR3 reads TGTGCCAGCAGTTTAAGACAGGAAAAACTGTTTTTT. The chain uses TRBV28 and TRBJ1-4; maybe TRBD1 (5 bases). From germline, CDR1 is MDHEN and CDR2 SYDVKM. This CDR3 spans 12 amino acids. Trimming shortened V by 2 bases and J by 8 bases, and 6 bases separated the two germline ends. Full variable domain (outside the CDR3, taken from reference TRBV28 and TRBJ1-4): DVKVTQSSRYLVKRTGEKVFLECVQDMDHENMFWYRQDPGLGLRLIYFSYDVKMKEKGDIPEGYSVSREKKERFSLILESASTNQTSMYLCASSLRQEKLFFGSGTQLSVL.

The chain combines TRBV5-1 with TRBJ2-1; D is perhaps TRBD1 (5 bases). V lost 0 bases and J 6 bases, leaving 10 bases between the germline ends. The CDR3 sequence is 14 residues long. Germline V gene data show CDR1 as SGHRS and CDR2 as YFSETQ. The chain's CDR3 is CASSLGSQGNEQFF. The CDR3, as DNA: TGCGCCAGCAGCTTGGGGTCTCAGGGCAATGAGCAGTTCTTC. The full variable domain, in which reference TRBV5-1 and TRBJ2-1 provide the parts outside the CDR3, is KAGVTQTPRYLIKTRGQQVTLSCSPISGHRSVSWYQQTPGQGLQFLFEYFSETQRNKGNFPGRFSGRQFSNSRSEMNVSTLELGDSALYLCASSLGSQGNEQFFGPGTRLTVL.

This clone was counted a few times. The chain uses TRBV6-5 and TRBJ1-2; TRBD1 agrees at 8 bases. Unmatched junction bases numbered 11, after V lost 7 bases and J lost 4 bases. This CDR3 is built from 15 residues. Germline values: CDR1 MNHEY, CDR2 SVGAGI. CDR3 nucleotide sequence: TGTGCCAGCACCGGGACAGGAAGAGTTACCTATGGCTACACCTTC. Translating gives CASTGTGRVTYGYTF.

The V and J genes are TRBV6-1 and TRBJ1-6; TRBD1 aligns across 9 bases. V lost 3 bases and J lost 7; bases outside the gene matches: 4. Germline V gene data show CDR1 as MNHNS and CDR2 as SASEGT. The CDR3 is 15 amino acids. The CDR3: CASSDQDRGNSPLHF. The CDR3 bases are TGTGCCAGCAGTGACCAGGACAGGGGCAATTCACCCCTCCACTTT.

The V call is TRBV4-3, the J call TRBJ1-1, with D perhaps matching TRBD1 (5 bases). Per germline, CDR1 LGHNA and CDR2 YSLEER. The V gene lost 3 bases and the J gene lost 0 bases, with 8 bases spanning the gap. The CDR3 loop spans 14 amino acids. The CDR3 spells CASSQGPLNTEAFF. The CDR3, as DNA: TGCGCCAGCAGCCAGGGACCATTGAACACTGAAGCTTTCTTT.

The CDR3 sequence is CASSLNRGRSEKLFF. The DNA for the CDR3 is TGTGCCAGCAGTTTGAACAGGGGAAGGAGTGAAAAACTGTTTTTT. V gene TRBV27 combines with J gene TRBJ1-4; 7 positions agree with TRBD1. CDR1 and CDR2 from the germline V gene are MNHEY and SMNVEV (reference sequence). This CDR3 is 15 amino acids long. Trimming cost V 3 bases and J 7 bases; bases outside gene matches: 8.

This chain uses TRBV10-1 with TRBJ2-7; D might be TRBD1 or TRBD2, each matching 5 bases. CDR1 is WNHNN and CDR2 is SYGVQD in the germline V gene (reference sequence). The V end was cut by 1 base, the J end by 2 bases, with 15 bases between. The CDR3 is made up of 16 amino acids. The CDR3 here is CASSEFRDALPYEQYF. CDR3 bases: TGCGCCAGCAGTGAGTTCCGGGACGCCCTTCCCTACGAGCAGTACTTC.

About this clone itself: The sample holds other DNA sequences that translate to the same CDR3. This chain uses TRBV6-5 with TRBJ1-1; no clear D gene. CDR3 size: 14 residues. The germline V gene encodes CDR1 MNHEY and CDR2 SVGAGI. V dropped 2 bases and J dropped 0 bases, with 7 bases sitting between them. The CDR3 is CASSYGSLNTEAFF. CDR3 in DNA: TGTGCCAGCAGTTACGGGAGCTTGAACACTGAAGCTTTCTTT.

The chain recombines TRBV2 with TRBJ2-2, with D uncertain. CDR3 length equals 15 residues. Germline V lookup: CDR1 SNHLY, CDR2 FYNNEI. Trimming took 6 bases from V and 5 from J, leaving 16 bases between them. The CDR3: CASSRLEKGTGELFF. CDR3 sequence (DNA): TGTGCCAGCAGCCGCCTGGAGAAGGGAACCGGGGAGCTGTTTTTT.

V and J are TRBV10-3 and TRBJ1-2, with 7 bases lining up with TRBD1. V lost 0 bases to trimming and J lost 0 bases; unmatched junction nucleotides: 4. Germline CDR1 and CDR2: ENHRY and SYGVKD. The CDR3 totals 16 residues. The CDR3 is CAISESPGGTNYGYTF. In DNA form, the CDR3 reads TGTGCCATCAGTGAGTCTCCAGGGGGAACTAACTATGGCTACACCTTC.

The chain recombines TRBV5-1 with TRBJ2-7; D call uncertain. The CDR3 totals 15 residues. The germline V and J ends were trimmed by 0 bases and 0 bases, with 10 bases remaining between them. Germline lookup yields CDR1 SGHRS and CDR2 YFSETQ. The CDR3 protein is CASSLAVVPSYEQYF. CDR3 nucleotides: TGCGCCAGCAGCTTGGCAGTAGTTCCCTCCTACGAGCAGTACTTC.

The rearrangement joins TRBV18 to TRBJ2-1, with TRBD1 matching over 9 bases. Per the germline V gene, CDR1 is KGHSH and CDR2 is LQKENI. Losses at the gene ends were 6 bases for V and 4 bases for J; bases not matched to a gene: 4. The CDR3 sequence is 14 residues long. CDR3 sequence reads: CASSGGQGYNEQFF. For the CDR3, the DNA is TGTGCCAGCTCTGGGGGACAGGGTTACAATGAGCAGTTCTTC. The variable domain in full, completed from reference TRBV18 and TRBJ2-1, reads NAGVMQNPRHLVRRRGQEARLRCSPMKGHSHVYWYRQLPEEGLKFMVYLQKENIIDESGMPKERFSAEFPKEGPSILRIQQVVRGDSAAYFCASSGGQGYNEQFFGPGTRLTVL.

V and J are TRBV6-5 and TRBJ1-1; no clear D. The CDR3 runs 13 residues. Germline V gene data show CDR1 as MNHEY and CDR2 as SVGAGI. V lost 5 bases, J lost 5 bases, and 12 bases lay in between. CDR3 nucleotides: TGTGCCAGCAGTACACCTACAGTGACTGAAGCTTTCTTT. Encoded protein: CASSTPTVTEAFF.

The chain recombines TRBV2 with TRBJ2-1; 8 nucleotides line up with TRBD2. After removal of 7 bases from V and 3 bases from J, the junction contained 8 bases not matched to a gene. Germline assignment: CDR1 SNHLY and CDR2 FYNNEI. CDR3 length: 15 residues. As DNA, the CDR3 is TGTGCCAGCACCCCTAGACGGGGGGGCTACAATGAGCAGTTCTTC. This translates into CASTPRRGGYNEQFF.

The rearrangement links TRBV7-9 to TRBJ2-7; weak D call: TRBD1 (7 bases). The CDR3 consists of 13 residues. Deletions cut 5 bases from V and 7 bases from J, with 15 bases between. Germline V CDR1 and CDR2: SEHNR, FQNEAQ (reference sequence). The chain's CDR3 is CASSTSGGQEQYF. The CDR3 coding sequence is TGTGCCAGCAGCACTTCCGGGGGACAGGAGCAGTACTTC.

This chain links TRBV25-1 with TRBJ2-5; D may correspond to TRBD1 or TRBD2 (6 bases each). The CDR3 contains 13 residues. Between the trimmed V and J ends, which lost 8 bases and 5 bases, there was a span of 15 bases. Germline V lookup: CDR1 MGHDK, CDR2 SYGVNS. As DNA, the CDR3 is TGTGCCAGCCAACGGTGGGGGGCCGAGACCCAGTACTTC. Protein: CASQRWGAETQYF.

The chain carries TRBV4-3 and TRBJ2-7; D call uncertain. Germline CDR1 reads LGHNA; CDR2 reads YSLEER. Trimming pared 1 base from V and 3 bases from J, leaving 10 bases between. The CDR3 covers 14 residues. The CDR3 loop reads CASSQGAGDYEQYF. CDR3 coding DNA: TGCGCCAGCAGCCAAGGGGCAGGCGACTACGAGCAGTACTTC.

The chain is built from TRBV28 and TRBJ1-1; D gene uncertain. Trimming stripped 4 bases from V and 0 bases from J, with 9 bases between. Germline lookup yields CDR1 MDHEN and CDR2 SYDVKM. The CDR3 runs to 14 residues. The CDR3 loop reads CASSSSDLNTEAFF. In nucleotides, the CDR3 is TGTGCCAGCAGTTCCTCGGACTTGAACACTGAAGCTTTCTTT. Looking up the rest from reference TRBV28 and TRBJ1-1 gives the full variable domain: DVKVTQSSRYLVKRTGEKVFLECVQDMDHENMFWYRQDPGLGLRLIYFSYDVKMKEKGDIPEGYSVSREKKERFSLILESASTNQTSMYLCASSSSDLNTEAFFGQGTRLTVV.